These 17 T cell receptor beta chains were sequenced from one sample in a study of blood T cell repertoires in COVID-19 (dated by TCRdb to about 2020). Libraries were constructed by the immunoSEQ multiplex PCR assay. TCRdb carries this immuneACCESS record with in-frame sequences only. Its versions omit some clonotypes, under half of them owing to an unresolved V gene in the studies checked, with the rest unexplained. This sample has around 340,000 clones in its table, and more than 70% of those were observed once. The ten largest clones capture just under 4% of the sample. The sample taken for sequencing was peripheral blood. Receptors were obtained from a woman aged 55-75 years with COVID-19, enrolled during active disease.

The V and J genes are TRBV7-8 and TRBJ1-5; the D is unclear. Germline CDR1 is SGHVS and CDR2 is FQNEAQ. The V gene lost 7 bases and the J gene lost 6 bases, with 16 bases spanning the gap. The CDR3 loop spans 14 amino acids. CDR3 region: CASTSGGLGQPQHF. CDR3 DNA: TGTGCCAGCACCAGTGGAGGGTTAGGTCAGCCCCAGCATTTT. The entire variable domain, with the rest obtained from reference TRBV7-8 and TRBJ1-5, is as follows: GAGVSQSPRYKVAKRGQDVALRCDPISGHVSLFWYQQALGQGPEFLTYFQNEAQLDKSGLPSDRFFAERPEGSVSTLKIQRTQQEDSAVYLCASTSGGLGQPQHFGDGTRLSIL.

The chain employs TRBV29-1 and TRBJ1-4, with D tentatively TRBD1 (5 bases). This CDR3 has 13 residues. The V and J ends lost 4 bases and 4 bases respectively, with 10 bases between them. Germline assignment: CDR1 SQVTM and CDR2 ANQGSEA. The CDR3 spells CSVVWQGNEKLFF. The CDR3 DNA sequence: TGCAGCGTTGTGTGGCAGGGTAATGAAAAACTGTTTTTT.

V usage is TRBV10-3 and J usage is TRBJ1-1; maybe TRBD1 (5 bases). Trimming took off 3 bases at V and 5 bases at J, with 22 bases between the two ends. Germline-derived CDR1 and CDR2 are ENHRY and SYGVKD. The CDR3 is 17 residues long. The CDR3 DNA follows: TGTGCCATCAGTGAAAGGTCGGGGGGTTCAGGTGGAACTGAAGCTTTCTTT. This gives the protein CAISERSGGSGGTEAFF.

A note on this clone: At one boundary the junction diverges from the germline segment, which might be a read error. The chain is built from TRBV9 and TRBJ2-7; tentative D call: TRBD2 (6 bases). CDR3 length equals 15 residues. Germline V gives CDR1 SGDLS, CDR2 YYNGEE. In DNA, the CDR3 is TGTGTCAGCTCAGAGGAGGGTGTTCCTACCAACGAGCAGTACTTC. Its translation: CVSSEEGVPTNEQYF. Drawing the rest from reference TRBV9 and TRBJ2-7, the complete variable domain is DSGVTQTPKHLITATGQRVTLRCSPRSGDLSVYWYQQSLDQGLQFLIQYYNGEERAKGNILERFSAQQFPDLHSELNLSSLELGDSALYFCVSSEEGVPTNEQYFGPGTRLTVT.

The rearrangement links TRBV7-8 to TRBJ2-5; D may be TRBD1 (6 bases). CDR1 is SGHVS, CDR2 FQNEAQ, per germline. The CDR3 has 15 residues. The germline V and J ends were trimmed by 1 base and 1 base, with 10 bases remaining between them. DNA of the CDR3: TGTGCCAGCAGCTTAGGGGGGCTCATCCAAGAGACCCAGTACTTC. Its translation is CASSLGGLIQETQYF.

The chain employs TRBV6-1 and TRBJ2-1; 9 bases line up with TRBD1. Germline V gene lookup returns CDR1 MNHNS and CDR2 SASEGT. The V gene end was trimmed by 4 bases and the J gene end by 2 bases; junction bases not matched to a gene: 6. The CDR3 loop spans 16 amino acids. DNA of the CDR3: TGTGCCAGCAGTGTATCCGGGACAGGGCCCTACAATGAGCAGTTCTTC. It specifies CASSVSGTGPYNEQFF.

The genes are TRBV4-2 and TRBJ2-1; weak D call: TRBD2 (6 bases). Germline V gene sequence: CDR1 LGHNA, CDR2 YNFKEQ. Trimming stripped 6 bases from V and 7 bases from J, with 22 bases between. This CDR3 has 16 amino acids. CDR3 in DNA: TGTGCCAGCAGTACGGGGGTGGGAGGTCGAGGGAATGAGCAGTTCTTC. Protein product: CASSTGVGGRGNEQFF.

The gene calls are TRBV19 and TRBJ1-1; D may be TRBD1 (6 bases). The CDR3 length is 14 residues. The germline V gene encodes CDR1 LNHDA and CDR2 SQIVND (reference sequence). Trimming left V 4 bases short and J 2 bases short, with 11 bases between. Written as DNA, the CDR3 is TGTGCCAGTAGTAGCGGACAGTTTAACACTGAAGCTTTCTTT. Its protein is CASSSGQFNTEAFF.

The V and J genes are TRBV28 and TRBJ1-1; no firm D call. The CDR3 covers 13 residues. V was clipped by 8 bases and J by 3 bases, with 13 bases between them. Germline CDR1 reads MDHEN; CDR2 reads SYDVKM. In nucleotides, the CDR3 is TGTGCCAGCCTCAGGTGGGGAGACACTGAAGCTTTCTTT. This codes for CASLRWGDTEAFF.

The chain combines TRBV27 with TRBJ2-7, with D perhaps matching TRBD2 (6 bases). Looked up from germline, CDR1 is MNHEY and CDR2 is SMNVEV (reference sequence). The CDR3 length is 15 residues. The germline V and J ends were trimmed by 2 bases and 0 bases, with 11 bases remaining between them. CDR3 DNA sequence: TGTGCCAGCAGTTTAACGGGACTGATCTCCTACGAGCAGTACTTC. Protein product: CASSLTGLISYEQYF.

This chain links TRBV4-1 with TRBJ1-6, with D perhaps matching TRBD1 (6 bases). This CDR3 contains 15 residues. Germline V gives CDR1 MGHRA, CDR2 YSYEKL. V gave up 2 bases and J gave up 5 bases, with 10 bases separating them. The CDR3 spells CASSQSKGDNSPLHF. The CDR3 DNA reads as TGCGCCAGCAGCCAAAGTAAGGGGGATAATTCACCCCTCCACTTT.

The chain has TRBV6-5 and TRBJ1-1; D perhaps matches TRBD1 (6 bases). CDR1 MNHEY and CDR2 SVGAGI come from the germline V gene. Trimming removed 6 bases from V and 5 bases from J, with 10 bases in between. The CDR3 covers 12 residues. The CDR3 spells CASRTGFTEAFF. The CDR3 DNA is TGTGCCAGCAGAACAGGGTTTACTGAAGCTTTCTTT.

This clone was detected only once. The chain has TRBV12-3 or TRBV12-4 and TRBJ2-2; tentative D call: TRBD2 (5 bases). The CDR3 consists of 13 residues. Trimming cost V 1 base and J 7 bases, with 7 bases left between them. Here the CDR3 DNA reads TGTGCCAGCAGTTTAGGGCGGGTCGGGGAGCTGTTTTTT. It is translated as CASSLGRVGELFF.

The chain combines TRBV6-4 with TRBJ2-1, with 10 bases that match TRBD1. From germline, CDR1 is MRHNA and CDR2 SNTAGT. There are 13 residues in the CDR3. V lost 4 bases to trimming and J lost 10 bases; unmatched junction nucleotides: 4. The CDR3 is CASSATGGSEQFF. The CDR3 DNA reads as TGTGCCAGCAGTGCGACAGGGGGCTCGGAGCAGTTCTTC.

In this sample, this clone turned up a few times. This chain uses TRBV3-1 (or the pseudogene TRBV3-2) with TRBJ1-6; D is undetermined. Trimming took off 4 bases at V and 3 bases at J, with 10 bases between the two ends. The CDR3 spans 15 residues. Per the germline V gene, CDR1 is LGHDT and CDR2 is YNNKEL (reference sequence). CDR3 residues: CASSLPGVYNSPLHF. CDR3 bases: TGTGCCAGCAGCCTTCCCGGGGTCTATAATTCACCCCTCCACTTT.

The genes are TRBV4-2 and TRBJ2-7, with D possibly TRBD2 on 5 matching bases. Germline CDR1 LGHNA, CDR2 YNFKEQ. With 1 base removed from V and 3 bases from J, the gap between germline ends came to 10 bases. The CDR3 totals 14 residues. CDR3 protein: CASSQGERYYEQYF. The CDR3 nucleotides are TGTGCCAGCAGCCAAGGGGAGAGATACTACGAGCAGTACTTC.

The chain employs TRBV3-1 (or the pseudogene TRBV3-2) and TRBJ2-6; the D gene is possibly TRBD2 (5 bases). CDR1 is LGHDT, CDR2 YNNKEL, per germline (reference sequence). Between the trimmed V and J ends, which lost 4 bases and 0 bases, there was a span of 16 bases. This CDR3 spans 18 amino acids. CDR3 residues: CASSRSPKSGSGANVLTF. The CDR3 coding sequence is TGTGCCAGCAGCCGATCACCCAAGAGCGGCTCTGGGGCCAACGTCCTGACTTTC.